Listed below are T cell receptor beta chains from one sample, sequenced in a study of T cell repertoires in cytomegalovirus infection. TCRdb independently ran MiXCR on the reads; one entry per CDR3 protein. The sample has fewer than 550,000 distinct CDR3 sequences; about 15% are singletons. Source material: CD8+ T cells from PBMCs. The receptors originated from a human donor in good health (CMV status not recorded). Some clones in this sample may be carry-over from other donors' samples. The CDR3 runs from the conserved cysteine through the conserved F or W. The order of the fields is D gene, V gene, CDR3 length, J gene, clone size, CDR3 protein, CDR3 DNA. A D gene is named only where the DNA matches it firmly. The size entry is marked missing in some rows and otherwise reads once, few, many or a size class.

>TRBD1|TRBV27|14|TRBJ2-1|-
CASSLSIGGYEQFF
TGTGCCAGCAGTTTATCGATAGGGGGCTATGAGCAGTTCTTC
>TRBD1|TRBV5-1|17|TRBJ2-7|-
CASSLRGTGEGAYEQYF
TGCGCCAGCAGCTTAAGAGGGACAGGGGAAGGGGCCTACGAGCAGTACTTC
>TRBD2|TRBV6-5|15|TRBJ2-3|few
CASSYQAGAADTQYF
TGTGCCAGCAGTTACCAAGCGGGAGCCGCAGATACGCAGTATTTT
>-|TRBV28|15|TRBJ1-3|many
CASSLTVSGGNTIYF
TGTGCCAGCAGTTTGACGGTTTCGGGAGGAAACACCATATATTTT
>TRBD1|TRBV28|16|TRBJ2-7|many
CASSLLRGDRGGEQYF
TGTGCCAGCAGTTTATTGCGGGGGGACAGGGGAGGCGAGCAGTACTTC
>-|TRBV24-1|16|TRBJ2-3|-
CATSDPLSEGTDTQYF
TGTGCCACCAGTGACCCTCTCTCCGAGGGGACAGATACGCAGTATTTT
>TRBD1|TRBV7-9|14|TRBJ2-7|many
CASSSGTVFYEQYF
TGTGCCAGCAGCTCCGGGACAGTGTTCTACGAGCAGTACTTC
>TRBD2|TRBV2|16|TRBJ2-7|few
CASSEIPLASGYEQYF
TGTGCCAGCAGTGAAATCCCCCTAGCTAGCGGCTACGAGCAGTACTTC
>TRBD2|TRBV7-2|15|TRBJ2-3|many
CASRRLAGRTDTQYF
TGTGCCAGCAGACGACTAGCGGGACGCACAGATACGCAGTATTTT
>-|TRBV2|16|TRBJ2-5|many
CASSASLRGDQETQYF
TGTGCCAGCAGTGCCTCTCTTCGGGGAGATCAAGAGACCCAGTACTTC
>-|TRBV27|15|TRBJ2-5|many
CASSLGSYYQETQYF
TGTGCCAGCAGTTTAGGTTCCTACTATCAAGAGACCCAGTACTTC